Sequencing of this T cell receptor (beta chain) was carried out in a study of blood T cell repertoires in COVID-19. The wider study: Acute and convalescent COVID-19 samples came from the United States, Italy and Spain.

V shed 5 bases and J 5 bases; nucleotides not matched to a gene: 5. CDR3 size: 14 residues. The germline V gene has CDR1 SGHAT and CDR2 FQDESV (reference sequence). Authors' data handling: Cell counts per sample came from amplifying reference gene primers. Sequenced by immunoSEQ multiplex PCR; TCRdb stores in-frame clones only, minus some. That table gives V, J and clone size, and the DNA gave D and trimming. The profile covers about 370,000 clones, with around 92% appearing a single time and 1.5% to 2% taken by the ten largest. The sequencing sample was made of PBMCs or T cells enriched from blood (not recorded which). The sequence was obtained from a woman aged 25 to 39 who had recovered from COVID-19. The chain carries TRBV11-1 and TRBJ1-4, with 7 nucleotides matching TRBD1. Here the CDR3 reads CASSRQGGNEKLFF. In nucleotides, the CDR3 is TGTGCCAGCAGCAGACAGGGTGGGAATGAAAAACTGTTTTTT.